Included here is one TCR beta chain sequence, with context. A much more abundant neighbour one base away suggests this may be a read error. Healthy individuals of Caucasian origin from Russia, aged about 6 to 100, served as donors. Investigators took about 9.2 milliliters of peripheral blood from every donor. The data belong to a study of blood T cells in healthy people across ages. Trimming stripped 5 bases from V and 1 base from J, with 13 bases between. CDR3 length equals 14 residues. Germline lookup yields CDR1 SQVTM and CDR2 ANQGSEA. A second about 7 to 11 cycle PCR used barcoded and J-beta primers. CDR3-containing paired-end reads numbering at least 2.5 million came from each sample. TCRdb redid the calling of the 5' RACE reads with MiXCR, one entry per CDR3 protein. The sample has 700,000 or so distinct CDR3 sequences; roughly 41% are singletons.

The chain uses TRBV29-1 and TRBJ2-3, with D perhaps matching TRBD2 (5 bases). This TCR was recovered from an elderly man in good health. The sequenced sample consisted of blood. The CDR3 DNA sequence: TGCAGCGTTATGGTGGGAGTGGGCACAGATACGCAGTATTTT. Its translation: CSVMVGVGTDTQYF.